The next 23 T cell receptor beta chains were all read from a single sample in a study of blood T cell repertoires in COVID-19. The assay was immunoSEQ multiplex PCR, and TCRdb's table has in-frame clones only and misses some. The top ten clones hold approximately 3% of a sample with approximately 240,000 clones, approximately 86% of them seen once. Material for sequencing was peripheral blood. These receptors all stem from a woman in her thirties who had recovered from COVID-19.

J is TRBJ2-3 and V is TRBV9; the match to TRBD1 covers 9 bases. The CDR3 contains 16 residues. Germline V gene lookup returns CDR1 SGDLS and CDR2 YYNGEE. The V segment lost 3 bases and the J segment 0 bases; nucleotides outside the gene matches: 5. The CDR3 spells CASSAPGTGSTDTQYF. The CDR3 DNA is TGTGCCAGCAGCGCCCCCGGGACAGGGAGCACAGATACGCAGTATTTT.

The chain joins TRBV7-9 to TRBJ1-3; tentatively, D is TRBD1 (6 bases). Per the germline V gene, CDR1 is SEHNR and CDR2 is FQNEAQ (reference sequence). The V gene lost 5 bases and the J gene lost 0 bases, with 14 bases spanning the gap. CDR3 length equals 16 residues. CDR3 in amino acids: CASSELTGYSGNTIYF. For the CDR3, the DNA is TGTGCCAGCAGCGAGTTGACAGGTTACTCTGGAAACACCATATATTTT.

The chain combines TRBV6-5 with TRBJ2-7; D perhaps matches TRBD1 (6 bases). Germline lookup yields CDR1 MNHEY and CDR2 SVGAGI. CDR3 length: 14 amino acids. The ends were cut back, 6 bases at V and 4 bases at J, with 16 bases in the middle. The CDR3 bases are TGTGCCAGCAGGAGGACAGATAGTTTATACGAGCAGTACTTC. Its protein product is CASRRTDSLYEQYF.

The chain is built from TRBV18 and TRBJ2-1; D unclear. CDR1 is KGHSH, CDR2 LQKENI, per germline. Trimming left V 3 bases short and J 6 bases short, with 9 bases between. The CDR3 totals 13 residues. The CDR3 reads CASSPSNINEQFF. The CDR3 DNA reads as TGTGCCAGCTCACCGTCCAACATCAATGAGCAGTTCTTC.

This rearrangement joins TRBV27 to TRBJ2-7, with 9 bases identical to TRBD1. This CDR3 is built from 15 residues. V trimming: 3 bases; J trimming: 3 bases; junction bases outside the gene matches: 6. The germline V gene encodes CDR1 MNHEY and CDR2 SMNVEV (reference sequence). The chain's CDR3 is CASSLQGQGVYEQYF. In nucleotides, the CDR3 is TGTGCCAGCAGTTTGCAGGGACAGGGTGTCTACGAGCAGTACTTC.

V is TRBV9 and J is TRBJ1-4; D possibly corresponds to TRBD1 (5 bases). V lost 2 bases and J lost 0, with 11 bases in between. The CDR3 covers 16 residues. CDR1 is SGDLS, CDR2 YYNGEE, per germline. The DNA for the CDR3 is TGTGCCAGCAGCGTTACAGGCTTTCCAACTAATGAAAAACTGTTTTTT. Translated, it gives CASSVTGFPTNEKLFF.

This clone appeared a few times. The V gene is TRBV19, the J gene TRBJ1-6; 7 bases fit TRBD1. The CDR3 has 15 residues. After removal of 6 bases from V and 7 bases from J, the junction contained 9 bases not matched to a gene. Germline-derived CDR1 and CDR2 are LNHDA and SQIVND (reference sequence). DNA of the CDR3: TGTGCCAGTAGAACAGGGGCATCGAGGAATTCACCCCTCCACTTT. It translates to CASRTGASRNSPLHF.

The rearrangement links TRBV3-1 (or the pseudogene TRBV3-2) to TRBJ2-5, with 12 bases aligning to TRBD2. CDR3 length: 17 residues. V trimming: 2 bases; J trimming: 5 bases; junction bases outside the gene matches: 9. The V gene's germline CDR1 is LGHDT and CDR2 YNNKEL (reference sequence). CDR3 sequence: CASSQRVGLAGWETQYF. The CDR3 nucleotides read TGTGCCAGCAGCCAACGGGTAGGACTAGCGGGGTGGGAGACCCAGTACTTC.

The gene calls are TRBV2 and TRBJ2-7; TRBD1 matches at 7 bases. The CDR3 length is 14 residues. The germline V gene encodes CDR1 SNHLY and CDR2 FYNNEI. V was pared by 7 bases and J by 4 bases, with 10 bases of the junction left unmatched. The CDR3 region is CASKSRQGKYEQYF. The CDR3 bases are TGTGCCAGCAAAAGCAGACAGGGAAAGTACGAGCAGTACTTC. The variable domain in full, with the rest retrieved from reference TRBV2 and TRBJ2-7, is EPEVTQTPSHQVTQMGQEVILRCVPISNHLYFYWYRQILGQKVEFLVSFYNNEISEKSEIFDDQFSVERPDGSNFTLKIRSTKLEDSAMYFCASKSRQGKYEQYFGPGTRLTVT.

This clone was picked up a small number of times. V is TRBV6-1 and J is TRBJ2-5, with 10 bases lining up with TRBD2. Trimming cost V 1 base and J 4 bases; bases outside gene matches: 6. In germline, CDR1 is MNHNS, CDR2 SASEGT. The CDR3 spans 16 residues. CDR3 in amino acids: CASSEVSGGAIETQYF. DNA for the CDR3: TGTGCCAGCAGTGAAGTGAGCGGGGGGGCCATAGAGACCCAGTACTTC.

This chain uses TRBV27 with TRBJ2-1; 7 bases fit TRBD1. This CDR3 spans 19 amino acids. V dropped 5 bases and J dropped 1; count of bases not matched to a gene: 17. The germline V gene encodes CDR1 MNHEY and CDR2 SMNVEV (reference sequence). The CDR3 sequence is CASSPTPRQGDLSYNEQFF. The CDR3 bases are TGTGCCAGCAGTCCCACCCCCCGGCAGGGGGATCTTTCCTACAATGAGCAGTTCTTC.

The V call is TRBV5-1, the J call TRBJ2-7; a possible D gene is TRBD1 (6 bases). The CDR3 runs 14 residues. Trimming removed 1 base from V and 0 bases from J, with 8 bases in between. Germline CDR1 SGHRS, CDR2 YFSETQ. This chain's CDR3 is CASSLTGTSYEQYF. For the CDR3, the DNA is TGCGCCAGCAGCTTGACAGGGACCTCCTACGAGCAGTACTTC. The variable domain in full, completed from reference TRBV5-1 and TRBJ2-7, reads KAGVTQTPRYLIKTRGQQVTLSCSPISGHRSVSWYQQTPGQGLQFLFEYFSETQRNKGNFPGRFSGRQFSNSRSEMNVSTLELGDSALYLCASSLTGTSYEQYFGPGTRLTVT.

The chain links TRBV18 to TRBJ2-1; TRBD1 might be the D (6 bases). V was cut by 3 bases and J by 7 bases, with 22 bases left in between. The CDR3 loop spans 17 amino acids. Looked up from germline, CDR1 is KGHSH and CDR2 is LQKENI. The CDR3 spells CASSPDEGDWAQNEQFF. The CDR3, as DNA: TGTGCCAGCTCACCCGATGAGGGGGATTGGGCACAAAATGAGCAGTTCTTC.

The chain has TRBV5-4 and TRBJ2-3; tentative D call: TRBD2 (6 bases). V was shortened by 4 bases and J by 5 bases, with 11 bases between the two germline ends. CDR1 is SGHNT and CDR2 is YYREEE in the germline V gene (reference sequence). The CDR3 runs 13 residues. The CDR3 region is CASSMNGGDTQYF. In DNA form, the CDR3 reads TGTGCCAGCAGCATGAACGGGGGAGATACGCAGTATTTT.

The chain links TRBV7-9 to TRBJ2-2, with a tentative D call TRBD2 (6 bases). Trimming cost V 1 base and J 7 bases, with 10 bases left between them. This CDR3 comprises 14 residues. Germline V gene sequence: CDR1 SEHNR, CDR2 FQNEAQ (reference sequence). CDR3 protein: CASSLVREDGELFF. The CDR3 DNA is TGTGCCAGCAGCTTAGTCAGGGAGGACGGGGAGCTGTTTTTT.

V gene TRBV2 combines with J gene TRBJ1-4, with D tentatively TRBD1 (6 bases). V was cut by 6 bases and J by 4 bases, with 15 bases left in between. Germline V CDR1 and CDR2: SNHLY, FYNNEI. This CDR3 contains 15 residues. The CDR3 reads CASRDDGGFNEKLFF. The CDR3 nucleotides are TGTGCCAGCAGAGATGATGGGGGCTTTAATGAAAAACTGTTTTTT.

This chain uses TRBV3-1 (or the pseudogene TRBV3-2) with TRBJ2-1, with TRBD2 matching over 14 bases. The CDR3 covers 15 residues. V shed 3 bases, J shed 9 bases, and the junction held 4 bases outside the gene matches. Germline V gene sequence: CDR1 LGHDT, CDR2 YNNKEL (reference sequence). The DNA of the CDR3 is TGTGCCAGCAGCCAGACTAGCGGGGGGGCTGGTGAGCAGTTCTTC. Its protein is CASSQTSGGAGEQFF.

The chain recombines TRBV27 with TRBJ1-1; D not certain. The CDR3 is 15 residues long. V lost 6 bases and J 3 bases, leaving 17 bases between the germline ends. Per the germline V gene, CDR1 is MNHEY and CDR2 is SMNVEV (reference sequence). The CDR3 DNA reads TGTGCCAGCAGACCGGGAGTCGGGTTAGACACTGAAGCTTTCTTT. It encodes CASRPGVGLDTEAFF.

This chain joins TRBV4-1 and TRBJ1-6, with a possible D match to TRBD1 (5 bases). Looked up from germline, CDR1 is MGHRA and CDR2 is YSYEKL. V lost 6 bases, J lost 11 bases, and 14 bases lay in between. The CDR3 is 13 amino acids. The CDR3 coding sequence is TGCGCCAGCAGTAGCAGGGACTCGACACCCCTCCACTTT. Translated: CASSSRDSTPLHF.

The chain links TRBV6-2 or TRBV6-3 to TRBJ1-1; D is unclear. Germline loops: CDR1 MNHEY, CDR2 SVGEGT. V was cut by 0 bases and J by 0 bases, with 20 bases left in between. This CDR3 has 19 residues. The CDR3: CASSYSYLSGSPVNTEAFF. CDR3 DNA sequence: TGTGCCAGCAGTTACTCTTACCTGTCCGGGAGTCCCGTGAACACTGAAGCTTTCTTT.

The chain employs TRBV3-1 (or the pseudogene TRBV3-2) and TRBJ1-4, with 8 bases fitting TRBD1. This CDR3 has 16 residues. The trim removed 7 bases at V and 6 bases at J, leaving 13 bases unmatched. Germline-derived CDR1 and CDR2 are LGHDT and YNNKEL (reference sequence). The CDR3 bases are TGTGCCAGCAAACGGACAGGGAATAGAGTGGATGAAAAACTGTTTTTT. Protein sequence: CASKRTGNRVDEKLFF.

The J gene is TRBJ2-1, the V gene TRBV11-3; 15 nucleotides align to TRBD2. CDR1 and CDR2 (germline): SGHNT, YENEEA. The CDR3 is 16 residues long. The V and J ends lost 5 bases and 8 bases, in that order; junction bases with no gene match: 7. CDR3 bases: TGTGCCAGCAGCAAACGGACTAGCGGGGGGGCCGATGAGCAGTTCTTC. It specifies CASSKRTSGGADEQFF.

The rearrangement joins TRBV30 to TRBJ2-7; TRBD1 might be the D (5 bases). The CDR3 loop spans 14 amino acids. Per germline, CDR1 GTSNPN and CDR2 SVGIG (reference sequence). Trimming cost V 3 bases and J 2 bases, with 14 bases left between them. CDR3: CAWRDSGRPYEQYF. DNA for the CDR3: TGTGCCTGGAGGGATTCAGGGCGTCCCTACGAGCAGTACTTC. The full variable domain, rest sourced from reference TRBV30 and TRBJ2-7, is SQTIHQWPATLVQPVGSPLSLECTVEGTSNPNLYWYRQAAGRGLQLLFYSVGIGQISSEVPQNLSASRPQDRQFILSSKKLLLSDSGFYLCAWRDSGRPYEQYFGPGTRLTVT.